The rows below give T cell receptor beta chains drawn from one sample of a study of control samples from healthy donors and cancer patients. Data came from immunoSEQ multiplex PCR; TCRdb stores just in-frame clones and leaves some out. The table records tens of thousands of clones, 91% of them present only once. The sample consisted of blood. These receptors all stem from a man over 45 in good health. Both conserved end residues are part of each CDR3. D genes are given only for firm matches. The size of a clone is reported for some rows only, either as once, few or many, or as a class for expanded clones.

d_call: .
v_call: TRBV28
j_call: TRBJ1-4
clone_size: .
cdr3_nt: TGTGCCAGCAGTTTGGGGCAGGGTAGCGAAAAACTGTTTTTT
cdr3_aa: CASSLGQGSEKLFF

d_call: .
v_call: TRBV7-9
j_call: TRBJ2-5
clone_size: .
cdr3_nt: TGTGCCAGCAGCTCACTGACTTTGTTGGAGACCCAGTACTTC
cdr3_aa: CASSSLTLLETQYF

d_call: .
v_call: TRBV29-1
j_call: TRBJ1-1
clone_size: few
cdr3_nt: TGCAGCGTTGAAGCCGAACAGAATTCGGCTTTCTTT
cdr3_aa: CSVEAEQNSAFF

d_call: .
v_call: TRBV5-4
j_call: TRBJ2-4
clone_size: once
cdr3_nt: TGTGCCAGCAGCTTGAGGGGGGAGGACATTCAGTACTTC
cdr3_aa: CASSLRGEDIQYF

d_call: .
v_call: TRBV5-8
j_call: TRBJ1-4
clone_size: .
cdr3_nt: TGTGCCAGCAGCTTGGGGATAGGGGTGGATGAAAAACTGTTTTTT
cdr3_aa: CASSLGIGVDEKLFF

d_call: .
v_call: TRBV9
j_call: TRBJ1-2
clone_size: .
cdr3_nt: TGTGCCAGCAGCGTACGAGAGGGATCAGGAGGCTACACCTTC
cdr3_aa: CASSVREGSGGYTF

d_call: .
v_call: TRBV7-2
j_call: TRBJ1-2
clone_size: .
cdr3_nt: TGTGCCAGCAGCGTGGATGTGGGGCACTACACCTTC
cdr3_aa: CASSVDVGHYTF

d_call: .
v_call: TRBV10-2
j_call: TRBJ2-5
clone_size: .
cdr3_nt: TGCGCCAGCAGTGAGCCCGAGGGGACCCAGTACTTC
cdr3_aa: CASSEPEGTQYF

d_call: .
v_call: TRBV4-3
j_call: TRBJ1-6
clone_size: .
cdr3_nt: TGCGCCAGCAGCCAAGAGCAGGACCGGTCACCCCTCCACTTT
cdr3_aa: CASSQEQDRSPLHF

d_call: .
v_call: TRBV7-2
j_call: TRBJ2-7
clone_size: .
cdr3_nt: TGTGCCAGCAGCTTATTTGCGGACAACGAGCAGTACTTC
cdr3_aa: CASSLFADNEQYF

d_call: TRBD1
v_call: TRBV14
j_call: TRBJ1-5
clone_size: .
cdr3_nt: TGTGCCAGCAGCCAGAGACAGGGTCTCGAGGAGGGCAATCAGCCCCAGCATTTT
cdr3_aa: CASSQRQGLEEGNQPQHF

d_call: TRBD1
v_call: TRBV19
j_call: TRBJ1-1
clone_size: .
cdr3_nt: TGTGCCAGTAGTATTTGGGGACAGGGGGTCGAAGCTTTCTTT
cdr3_aa: CASSIWGQGVEAFF

d_call: .
v_call: TRBV5-8
j_call: TRBJ1-5
clone_size: .
cdr3_nt: TGTGCCAGCAGCTTGAGAACCGGACAGTACAGCAATCAGCCCCAGCATTTT
cdr3_aa: CASSLRTGQYSNQPQHF

d_call: .
v_call: TRBV6-5
j_call: TRBJ2-7
clone_size: once
cdr3_nt: TGTGCCAGCGGCGCGCGGTCCTACGAGCAGTACTTC
cdr3_aa: CASGARSYEQYF

d_call: .
v_call: TRBV23-1
j_call: TRBJ2-3
clone_size: .
cdr3_nt: TGCGCCAGCACCGGCGATACGCAGTATTTT
cdr3_aa: CASTGDTQYF